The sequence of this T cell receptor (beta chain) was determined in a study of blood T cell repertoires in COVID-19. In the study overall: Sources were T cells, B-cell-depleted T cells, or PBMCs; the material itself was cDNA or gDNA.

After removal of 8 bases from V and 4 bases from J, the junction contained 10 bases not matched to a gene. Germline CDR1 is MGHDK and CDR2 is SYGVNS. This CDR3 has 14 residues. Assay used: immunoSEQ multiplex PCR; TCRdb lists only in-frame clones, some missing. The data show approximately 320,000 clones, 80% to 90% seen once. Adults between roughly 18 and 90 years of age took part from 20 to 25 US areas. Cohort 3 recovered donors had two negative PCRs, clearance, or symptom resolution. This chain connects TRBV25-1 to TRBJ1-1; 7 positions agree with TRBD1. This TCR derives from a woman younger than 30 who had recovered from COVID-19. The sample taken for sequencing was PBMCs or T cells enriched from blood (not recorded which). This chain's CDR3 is CASVPGQPSTEAFF. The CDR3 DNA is TGTGCCAGCGTACCGGGACAGCCAAGCACTGAAGCTTTCTTT.